One sample yielded the 2 T cell receptor beta chains listed below, sequenced in a study of post-analysis software for immune sequencing data. Study findings and constraints: Higher frequency in patients than in controls was seen for about five TRBV segments, with TRBV5-6, TRBV5-1 and TRBV20-1 among them.

Which antigens these TCRs recognize remains unknown. Every TCR beta cDNA library bore unique molecular identifiers. From the PCR reads, TCRdb called clonotypes with MiXCR, one entry per CDR3 protein. The sample gives hundreds of thousands of distinct CDR3 sequences, 25% to 30% of which show up once; around 0.56% is in the top ten. Sequencing input: blood. Every receptor here comes from a girl aged 10-17 years with multiple sclerosis.

This clonotype has more than one count but fewer than ten. The chain has TRBV10-3 and TRBJ2-2, with 8 bases aligning to TRBD2. CDR3 length: 16 amino acids. Germline trimming cut 4 bases from V and 4 bases from J; bases unmatched to any gene: 8. The germline V gene encodes CDR1 ENHRY and CDR2 SYGVKD. This chain's CDR3 is CAISARASGGTGELFF. The CDR3 region has the DNA TGTGCCATCAGTGCTCGCGCCAGCGGGGGCACCGGGGAGCTGTTTTTT.

This clonotype was counted a few times. CDR3 region: CASSPPGLAGWNEQFF. The CDR3 DNA reads as TGTGCCAGCAGTCCGCCGGGACTAGCGGGGTGGAATGAGCAGTTCTTC. The chain combines TRBV12-3 or TRBV12-4 with TRBJ2-1; 13 bases are a match to TRBD2. The CDR3 extends over 16 amino acids. V lost 5 bases to trimming and J lost 7 bases; unmatched junction nucleotides: 8.